These 31 T cell receptor beta chains were all obtained from the same sample, sequenced in a study of blood T cell repertoires in COVID-19. Data came from immunoSEQ multiplex PCR; TCRdb stores just in-frame clones and leaves some out. The sample lists under 200,000 clones; around 91% were seen once. Material for sequencing was PBMCs or T cells enriched from blood (not recorded which). The receptors stem from a woman between 18 and 29 years old who had recovered from COVID-19.

The chain couples TRBV29-1 to TRBJ1-2, with D possibly matching TRBD1 (5 bases). Germline assignment: CDR1 SQVTM and CDR2 ANQGSEA. The CDR3 has 12 residues. Trimming removed 3 bases at V and 5 bases at J, with 10 bases between. CDR3 coding DNA: TGCAGCGTTGAGTACGGGGGGTATGGCTACACCTTC. This encodes CSVEYGGYGYTF.

V usage is TRBV27 and J usage is TRBJ1-5; no reliable D call. The germline CDR1 and CDR2 sequences are MNHEY and SMNVEV (reference sequence). The V end lost 2 bases, the J end lost 0 bases, and 8 bases lay between the germline ends. The CDR3 has 15 residues. The CDR3: CASSLAGYSNQPQHF. CDR3 coding DNA: TGTGCCAGCAGTTTAGCGGGGTATAGCAATCAGCCCCAGCATTTT.

The V call is TRBV27, the J call TRBJ1-2, with D tentatively TRBD1 (6 bases). V was trimmed by 4 bases and J by 5 bases, leaving 11 bases between them. The CDR3 covers 13 residues. Per the germline V gene, CDR1 is MNHEY and CDR2 is SMNVEV (reference sequence). Here the CDR3 DNA reads TGTGCCAGCAGTTCAAGGACAGAGTATGGCTACACCTTC. Translated, it gives CASSSRTEYGYTF.

The chain combines TRBV19 with TRBJ2-7, with 10 bases identical to TRBD2. Germline assignment: CDR1 LNHDA and CDR2 SQIVND (reference sequence). The CDR3 extends over 14 amino acids. Trimming cost V 7 bases and J 9 bases; bases outside gene matches: 12. The CDR3 loop reads CASKRDPSGRRQYF. The CDR3 nucleotides read TGTGCCAGTAAGAGGGATCCTAGCGGGAGACGGCAGTACTTC.

The count of this clone is one. Germline is not matched at one junction end, which may reflect a read error. The rearrangement uses TRBV4-1 and TRBJ2-1; 12 positions agree with TRBD2. The CDR3 is made up of 16 amino acids. Germline assignment: CDR1 MGHRA and CDR2 YSYEKL. In nucleotides, the CDR3 is TGCGCCAGCAGCCAAGATGCTCTTGCTAGCGGGAGGGCCCTGATCTTC. This codes for CASSQDALASGRALIF.

V usage is TRBV2 and J usage is TRBJ2-7, with TRBD2 identical over 7 bases. Germline V gene sequence: CDR1 SNHLY, CDR2 FYNNEI. CDR3 size: 14 residues. Trimming removed 7 bases from V and 2 bases from J; junction bases left unmatched: 8. The CDR3 DNA reads as TGTGCCAGCACCAAAGCGGGGAGGGCCTACGAGCAGTACTTC. Translation: CASTKAGRAYEQYF. The complete variable domain, with remaining parts taken from reference TRBV2 and TRBJ2-7, reads EPEVTQTPSHQVTQMGQEVILRCVPISNHLYFYWYRQILGQKVEFLVSFYNNEISEKSEIFDDQFSVERPDGSNFTLKIRSTKLEDSAMYFCASTKAGRAYEQYFGPGTRLTVT.

J is TRBJ2-2 and V is TRBV27; 9 bases are shared with TRBD1. The CDR3 is made up of 14 amino acids. CDR1 and CDR2 from the germline V gene are MNHEY and SMNVEV (reference sequence). The J segment lost 3 bases and the V segment lost 6 bases, leaving 2 bases of the junction unmatched. The CDR3 DNA reads TGTGCCAGCAGAGACAGGGGGGACACCGGGGAGCTGTTTTTT. Translating it yields CASRDRGDTGELFF.

This clone has at least ten counts. V and J are TRBV6-5 and TRBJ2-1; D gene ambiguous. This CDR3 region has 13 residues. Trimming removed 2 bases at V and 10 bases at J, with 12 bases between. Germline V gives CDR1 MNHEY, CDR2 SVGAGI. CDR3 DNA sequence: TGTGCCAGCAGTTACCCATCACTCGGGGAGCAGTTCTTC. Protein sequence: CASSYPSLGEQFF.

A single count supports this clone. This chain joins TRBV27 and TRBJ2-3; TRBD1 agrees at 7 bases. The CDR3 runs 14 residues. The germline V gene has CDR1 MNHEY and CDR2 SMNVEV (reference sequence). Trimming took 4 bases from V and 6 from J; bases not matched to a gene: 7. The CDR3 DNA sequence: TGTGCCAGCAGTTCCGAATCGACAGGGGATACGCAGTATTTT. It is translated as CASSSESTGDTQYF.

The gene calls are TRBV10-3 and TRBJ2-5; TRBD1 agrees at 8 bases. The V gene end was trimmed by 7 bases and the J gene end by 0 bases; junction bases not matched to a gene: 1. The germline V gene encodes CDR1 ENHRY and CDR2 SYGVKD. The CDR3 covers 13 residues. The CDR3 here is CAIKGQDQETQYF. The CDR3 region has the DNA TGTGCCATCAAGGGACAGGACCAAGAGACCCAGTACTTC.

The chain couples TRBV10-3 to TRBJ2-5; 12 bases line up with TRBD2. CDR3 length equals 15 residues. Germline CDR1 ENHRY, CDR2 SYGVKD. V trimming: 6 bases; J trimming: 5 bases; junction bases outside the gene matches: 7. In DNA, the CDR3 is TGTGCCATCAGCCCGACTAGCGGGAGTAGCGAGACCCAGTACTTC. It codes for CAISPTSGSSETQYF.

The gene calls are TRBV27 and TRBJ2-1, with TRBD2 identical over 8 bases. The junction had 18 bases not matched to a gene; V was cut back by 9 bases and J by 2 bases. Germline V gene lookup returns CDR1 MNHEY and CDR2 SMNVEV (reference sequence). The CDR3 loop spans 18 amino acids. CDR3 DNA: TGTGCCAGACCGCGGACTAGACGGGAGGGCCCCCCCTACAATGAGCAGTTCTTC. It translates to CARPRTRREGPPYNEQFF.

The genes are TRBV3-1 (or the pseudogene TRBV3-2) and TRBJ1-5; D uncertain. The CDR3 runs 14 residues. Germline V lookup: CDR1 LGHDT, CDR2 YNNKEL (reference sequence). Trimming stripped 2 bases from V and 6 bases from J, with 11 bases between. CDR3 in amino acids: CASSQKLRGQPQHF. For the CDR3, the DNA is TGTGCCAGCAGCCAAAAGCTTCGAGGTCAGCCCCAGCATTTT.

The chain carries TRBV29-1 and TRBJ2-1; 9 bases align to TRBD2. Germline lookup yields CDR1 SQVTM and CDR2 ANQGSEA. V was pared by 7 bases and J by 8 bases, with 12 bases of the junction left unmatched. This CDR3 is 14 amino acids long. The CDR3 DNA reads TGCAGCGGGGACTCCGGGACTAGCACATATGAGCAGTTCTTC. Encoded protein: CSGDSGTSTYEQFF.

The genes are TRBV5-1 and TRBJ1-6; D may be TRBD1 (5 bases). The CDR3 totals 14 residues. V was clipped by 4 bases and J by 6 bases, with 11 bases between them. CDR1 and CDR2 from the germline V gene are SGHRS and YFSETQ. The CDR3 DNA sequence: TGCGCCAGCAGCGGTGGGGACTTTAATTCACCCCTCCACTTT. Its protein product is CASSGGDFNSPLHF.

The chain has TRBV3-1 (or the pseudogene TRBV3-2) and TRBJ2-7, with 9 bases identical to TRBD1. Germline V gives CDR1 LGHDT, CDR2 YNNKEL (reference sequence). The CDR3 extends over 15 amino acids. After removal of 5 bases from V and 3 bases from J, the junction contained 8 bases not matched to a gene. For the CDR3, the DNA is TGTGCCAGCAGCTTGGCGGGACAGGGTCTCTACGAGCAGTACTTC. It specifies CASSLAGQGLYEQYF.

This sequence joins TRBV7-9 and TRBJ2-2, with no clear D. Trimming shortened V by 1 base and J by 6 bases, and 12 bases separated the two germline ends. From germline, CDR1 is SEHNR and CDR2 FQNEAQ (reference sequence). CDR3 length: 15 residues. The CDR3 DNA is TGTGCCAGCAGCTTAGATAGCACTCCCCCCGGGGAGCTGTTTTTT. This gives the protein CASSLDSTPPGELFF.

The chain employs TRBV5-4 and TRBJ2-5, with TRBD1 matching 7 bases. CDR3 length equals 14 residues. Germline CDR1 SGHNT, CDR2 YYREEE (reference sequence). With 4 bases clipped from V and 5 bases from J, the junction kept 8 bases outside the gene matches. The chain's CDR3 is CASSLSTGKETQYF. CDR3 DNA: TGTGCCAGCAGCCTTTCGACAGGGAAGGAGACCCAGTACTTC.

A few counts support this clone. V usage is TRBV5-1 and J usage is TRBJ2-7; 9 positions agree with TRBD2. Unmatched junction bases numbered 11, after V lost 1 base and J lost 3 bases. Germline values: CDR1 SGHRS, CDR2 YFSETQ. This CDR3 has 17 amino acids. CDR3 region: CASSLWSGSGRSYEQYF. In DNA form, the CDR3 reads TGCGCCAGCAGCTTGTGGTCAGGAAGCGGGAGGAGCTACGAGCAGTACTTC.

This clone was seen just once. The gene calls are TRBV6-5 and TRBJ2-3; no definite D call. The CDR3 loop spans 15 amino acids. The germline CDR1 and CDR2 sequences are MNHEY and SVGAGI. V was pared by 2 bases and J by 2 bases, with 11 bases between. CDR3 bases: TGTGCCAGCAGTTACGGAGCCAGCAACACAGATACGCAGTATTTT. Translation: CASSYGASNTDTQYF.

V and J are TRBV9 and TRBJ2-1; tentative D call: TRBD1 (7 bases). The CDR3 contains 15 residues. The germline V gene encodes CDR1 SGDLS and CDR2 YYNGEE. Trimming left V 4 bases short and J 7 bases short, with 18 bases between. CDR3 residues: CASSSSGAGGNEQFF. The DNA for the CDR3 is TGTGCCAGCAGCTCTTCCGGGGCAGGGGGGAATGAGCAGTTCTTC.

The genes are TRBV10-2 and TRBJ2-3; 8 nucleotides match TRBD2. The germline gives CDR1 WSHSY, CDR2 SAAADI. This CDR3 contains 14 residues. V shed 6 bases, J shed 4 bases, and the junction held 6 bases outside the gene matches. The CDR3 loop is CASRREGPADTQYF. In nucleotides, the CDR3 is TGCGCCAGCAGACGGGAGGGCCCGGCAGATACGCAGTATTTT.

J is TRBJ1-3 and V is TRBV18, with D perhaps matching TRBD1 (6 bases). The CDR3 extends over 16 amino acids. The germline CDR1 and CDR2 sequences are KGHSH and LQKENI. V was cut by 0 bases and J by 3 bases, with 12 bases left in between. The CDR3 DNA reads as TGTGCCAGCTCACCACCGCTCAACAGGGTTGGAAACACCATATATTTT. Translating it yields CASSPPLNRVGNTIYF.

The rearrangement links TRBV28 to TRBJ1-1, with 7 bases lining up with TRBD1. Germline V CDR1 and CDR2: MDHEN, SYDVKM. This CDR3 region has 11 residues. The trim removed 3 bases at V and 11 bases at J, leaving 3 bases unmatched. The CDR3 sequence: CASSLGTDAFF. The CDR3 DNA follows: TGTGCCAGCAGTTTGGGGACAGACGCTTTCTTT.

This chain uses TRBV11-2 with TRBJ2-2, with D possibly TRBD1 on 5 matching bases. Germline V CDR1 and CDR2: SGHAT, FQNNGV. This CDR3 is built from 16 residues. The V end was cut by 4 bases, the J end by 6 bases, with 18 bases between. CDR3 nucleotide sequence: TGTGCCAGCAGCTCTTGGGAACAGGTTCCCGCCGGGGAGCTGTTTTTT. This encodes CASSSWEQVPAGELFF.

In its sample, this clone was seen a few times. The chain has TRBV30 and TRBJ2-1, with TRBD2 as a possible D gene (6 bases). Germline assignment: CDR1 GTSNPN and CDR2 SVGIG (reference sequence). This CDR3 region has 14 residues. The germline V and J ends were trimmed by 8 bases and 3 bases, with 17 bases remaining between them. The CDR3 is CAGSSAQFYNEQFF. CDR3 bases: TGTGCCGGTTCTAGCGCCCAATTCTACAATGAGCAGTTCTTC. The entire variable domain, with the rest obtained from reference TRBV30 and TRBJ2-1, is as follows: SQTIHQWPATLVQPVGSPLSLECTVEGTSNPNLYWYRQAAGRGLQLLFYSVGIGQISSEVPQNLSASRPQDRQFILSSKKLLLSDSGFYLCAGSSAQFYNEQFFGPGTRLTVL.

This chain joins TRBV19 and TRBJ1-1; weak D call: TRBD1 (5 bases). The germline V gene encodes CDR1 LNHDA and CDR2 SQIVND (reference sequence). V was shortened by 11 bases and J by 4 bases, with 17 bases between the two germline ends. The CDR3 spans 13 residues. The DNA of the CDR3 is TGTGCCTCGACGGGACTTATGGGCACTGAAGCTTTCTTT. Translating gives CASTGLMGTEAFF.

This clone was seen only once. The rearrangement links TRBV6-5 to TRBJ1-1, with TRBD1 identical over 10 bases. V dropped 2 bases and J dropped 9; count of bases not matched to a gene: 3. Germline loops: CDR1 MNHEY, CDR2 SVGAGI. The CDR3 extends over 13 amino acids. As DNA, the CDR3 is TGTGCCAGCAGTTACGACAGGGGGCAGAAAGCTTTCTTT. Translating it yields CASSYDRGQKAFF.

The V call is TRBV6-5, the J call TRBJ2-7, with 10 bases matching TRBD2. There are 13 residues in the CDR3. In germline, CDR1 is MNHEY, CDR2 SVGAGI. Trimming removed 6 bases from V and 6 bases from J; junction bases left unmatched: 5. The CDR3 bases are TGTGCCAGCAGGGCTAGCGGGAGAGGCGAGCAGTACTTC. This gives the protein CASRASGRGEQYF.

V and J are TRBV28 and TRBJ2-4, with a weak D call TRBD2 (5 bases). Germline V gives CDR1 MDHEN, CDR2 SYDVKM. This CDR3 is built from 15 residues. The germline V and J ends were trimmed by 5 bases and 2 bases, with 13 bases remaining between them. Here the CDR3 reads CASSPRDVTKNIQYF. The CDR3 coding sequence is TGTGCCAGCAGTCCCCGGGATGTGACCAAAAACATTCAGTACTTC.

V is TRBV27 and J is TRBJ1-5; TRBD1 matches at 9 bases. The CDR3 totals 13 residues. Germline CDR1 MNHEY, CDR2 SMNVEV (reference sequence). J was trimmed by 6 bases and V by 5 bases; bases with no gene match: 2. The CDR3 nucleotides read TGTGCCAGCAGTCGGACAGGGGCTCAGCCCCAGCATTTT. Residues: CASSRTGAQPQHF.